This entry lists 25 T cell receptor beta chains sequenced from one sample in a study of shared clonotypes between healthy human individuals. Assay used: immunoSEQ multiplex PCR; TCRdb lists only in-frame clones, some missing. Seen here are a few million clones, around 95% observed once, and the top ten hold around 0.13%. Sequencing was performed on naive CD4+ T cells sorted from blood. Subset described: CD45RA+ positively selected. All receptors come from a man between 18 and 29 years old in good health.

The rearrangement joins TRBV27 to TRBJ1-4; 7 bases line up with TRBD1. Germline CDR1 reads MNHEY; CDR2 reads SMNVEV (reference sequence). The CDR3 has 14 residues. J gave up 7 bases and V 2 bases, and 4 bases lay outside the gene matches. The CDR3 bases are TGTGCCAGCAGTTTACACCGGGACAGTGAAAAACTGTTTTTT. Translating it yields CASSLHRDSEKLFF.

V gene TRBV9 combines with J gene TRBJ1-6; D gene uncertain. Germline lookup yields CDR1 SGDLS and CDR2 YYNGEE. V was shortened by 4 bases and J by 6 bases, with 5 bases between the two germline ends. The CDR3 length is 12 residues. In nucleotides, the CDR3 is TGTGCCAGCAGCCTTAGTAATTCACCCCTCCACTTT. Amino acids: CASSLSNSPLHF. Drawing the rest from reference TRBV9 and TRBJ1-6, the complete variable domain is DSGVTQTPKHLITATGQRVTLRCSPRSGDLSVYWYQQSLDQGLQFLIQYYNGEERAKGNILERFSAQQFPDLHSELNLSSLELGDSALYFCASSLSNSPLHFGNGTRLTVT.

The chain combines TRBV25-1 with TRBJ2-7; 7 bases fit TRBD1. Germline CDR1 reads MGHDK; CDR2 reads SYGVNS. The length of the CDR3 is 12 residues. Trimming removed 10 bases from V and 3 bases from J; junction bases left unmatched: 6. Here the CDR3 reads CATGRTGYEQYF. In DNA form, the CDR3 reads TGTGCCACCGGAAGGACAGGCTACGAGCAGTACTTC.

The chain couples TRBV5-6 to TRBJ2-2; D remains ambiguous. Trimming left V 9 bases short and J 0 bases short, with 15 bases between. This CDR3 contains 15 residues. From germline, CDR1 is SGHDT and CDR2 YYEEEE. The CDR3 nucleotides read TGTGCCACCCTTTTTAAGGGATCGAACACCGGGGAGCTGTTTTTT. Amino acids: CATLFKGSNTGELFF.

The chain has TRBV29-1 and TRBJ1-2; a weak D match, TRBD1 (5 bases). Trimming left V 0 bases short and J 7 bases short, with 12 bases between. The germline V gene has CDR1 SQVTM and CDR2 ANQGSEA. The CDR3 extends over 13 amino acids. The DNA for the CDR3 is TGCAGCGTTGAAGAAGGGACTGCCGTTGGCTACACCTTC. Encoded protein: CSVEEGTAVGYTF. The full variable domain, completed using reference TRBV29-1 and TRBJ1-2, is SAVISQKPSRDICQRGTSLTIQCQVDSQVTMMFWYRQQPGQSLTLIATANQGSEATYESGFVIDKFPISRPNLTFSTLTVSNMSPEDSSIYLCSVEEGTAVGYTFGSGTRLTVV.

The CDR3 DNA reads as TGTGCCAGCAGTTTATCGTTTGACAGGATAGAGGCTGGGGCCAACGTCCTGACTTTC. Protein: CASSLSFDRIEAGANVLTF. The chain couples TRBV27 to TRBJ2-6; maybe TRBD1 (6 bases). Germline CDR1 reads MNHEY; CDR2 reads SMNVEV (reference sequence). The V end lost 0 bases, the J end lost 2 bases, and 17 bases lay between the germline ends. The CDR3 runs 19 residues. The variable domain in full, with the rest retrieved from reference TRBV27 and TRBJ2-6, is EAQVTQNPRYLITVTGKKLTVTCSQNMNHEYMSWYRQDPGLGLRQIYYSMNVEVTDKGDVPEGYKVSRKEKRNFPLILESPSPNQTSLYFCASSLSFDRIEAGANVLTFGAGSRLTVL.

This clone has just one count. The chain joins TRBV7-8 to TRBJ2-7, with 8 nucleotides matching TRBD1. Unmatched junction bases numbered 8, after V lost 6 bases and J lost 4 bases. The CDR3 has 14 residues. Germline-derived CDR1 and CDR2 are SGHVS and FQNEAQ. CDR3 residues: CASRSGTGQYEQYF. The CDR3 DNA is TGTGCCAGCAGATCCGGGACAGGACAATACGAGCAGTACTTC.

Only one count was recorded for this clone. The V gene is TRBV6-5, the J gene TRBJ1-2; 10 positions agree with TRBD1. The CDR3 contains 14 residues. The V and J ends lost 6 bases and 4 bases, in that order; junction bases with no gene match: 5. The germline V gene encodes CDR1 MNHEY and CDR2 SVGAGI. Written as DNA, the CDR3 is TGTGCCAGCAGGGGACAGGGGAGCCGCTATGGCTACACCTTC. Protein sequence: CASRGQGSRYGYTF.

This chain joins TRBV6-5 and TRBJ1-6; D remains ambiguous. CDR3 length: 15 amino acids. Germline V lookup: CDR1 MNHEY, CDR2 SVGAGI. V gave up 1 base and J gave up 5 bases, with 9 bases separating them. Here the CDR3 DNA reads TGTGCCAGCAGTTACTATTTGACGGATAATTCACCCCTCCACTTT. Protein product: CASSYYLTDNSPLHF.

With respect to this clone: Other DNA sequences in the same sample also yield this CDR3. V is TRBV6-5 and J is TRBJ1-2, with D unresolved. The ends were cut back, 0 bases at V and 2 bases at J, with 7 bases in the middle. The CDR3 length is 14 residues. CDR1 MNHEY and CDR2 SVGAGI come from the germline V gene. This CDR3 is CASSYSNGNYGYTF. Here the CDR3 DNA reads TGTGCCAGCAGTTACTCGAACGGAAACTATGGCTACACCTTC.

The chain combines TRBV2 with TRBJ2-6; unclear D gene. The germline gives CDR1 SNHLY, CDR2 FYNNEI. Trimming took 2 bases from V and 2 from J, leaving 4 bases between them. The length of the CDR3 is 14 residues. The CDR3 nucleotides are TGTGCCAGCAGTGAACAAGCTGGGGCCAACGTCCTGACTTTC. Translation: CASSEQAGANVLTF.

The V gene is TRBV28, the J gene TRBJ1-5; 7 nucleotides line up with TRBD1. Per the germline V gene, CDR1 is MDHEN and CDR2 is SYDVKM. Losses at the gene ends were 6 bases for V and 1 base for J; bases not matched to a gene: 6. The CDR3 contains 15 residues. The CDR3 is CASRVGTVSNQPQHF. The CDR3 DNA is TGTGCCAGCAGGGTCGGGACAGTGAGCAATCAGCCCCAGCATTTT. Together with reference TRBV28 and TRBJ1-5, the CDR3 gives the full variable domain: DVKVTQSSRYLVKRTGEKVFLECVQDMDHENMFWYRQDPGLGLRLIYFSYDVKMKEKGDIPEGYSVSREKKERFSLILESASTNQTSMYLCASRVGTVSNQPQHFGDGTRLSIL.

The V call is TRBV6-5, the J call TRBJ1-6, with no clear D. Trimming took 1 base from V and 8 from J, leaving 12 bases between them. The CDR3 covers 15 residues. Germline V CDR1 and CDR2: MNHEY, SVGAGI. As DNA, the CDR3 is TGTGCCAGCAGTTACTTGGCCCCCGGGGATTCACCCCTCCACTTT. It translates to CASSYLAPGDSPLHF.

On this clone: Within the sample, other DNA sequences also encode this same CDR3. The CDR3 sequence is CASSLEGPNTEAFF. CDR3 nucleotide sequence: TGCGCCAGCAGCTTGGAGGGCCCTAACACTGAAGCTTTCTTT. The chain couples TRBV5-1 to TRBJ1-1; D gene unclear. In germline, CDR1 is SGHRS, CDR2 YFSETQ. The CDR3 runs 14 residues. V shed 0 bases and J shed 2 bases, with 8 bases lying between them.

This chain connects TRBV7-2 to TRBJ1-1; D is unclear. The V gene lost 2 bases and the J gene lost 5 bases, with 18 bases spanning the gap. CDR1 and CDR2 (germline): SGHTA, FQGNSA. This CDR3 contains 16 residues. The CDR3 coding sequence is TGTGCCAGCAGCTTACATAGTGCGCAGGCCCGTACTGAAGCTTTCTTT. Protein: CASSLHSAQARTEAFF.

The chain uses TRBV29-1 and TRBJ1-5, with a weak D call TRBD1 (5 bases). Germline loops: CDR1 SQVTM, CDR2 ANQGSEA. The length of the CDR3 is 13 residues. V lost 0 bases to trimming and J lost 9 bases, with 12 bases between them. CDR3 in DNA: TGCAGCGTTGAAGATACAGGAGGTGGGCCCCAGCATTTT. It translates to CSVEDTGGGPQHF.

This chain connects TRBV30 to TRBJ1-1; 10 bases align to TRBD1. This CDR3 comprises 13 residues. V lost 5 bases, J lost 5 bases, and 5 bases stayed unmatched. Looked up from germline, CDR1 is GTSNPN and CDR2 is SVGIG (reference sequence). The CDR3 spells CAWVDRGPTEAFF. CDR3 bases: TGTGCCTGGGTTGACAGGGGGCCGACTGAAGCTTTCTTT.

The chain has TRBV5-1 and TRBJ2-3, with 7 bases matching TRBD2. The CDR3 is 15 amino acids. Germline loops: CDR1 SGHRS, CDR2 YFSETQ. V gave up 1 base and J gave up 4 bases; unmatched junction bases: 6. CDR3 region: CASSLPAGNADTQYF. The CDR3 coding sequence is TGCGCCAGCAGCTTGCCAGCGGGGAACGCAGATACGCAGTATTTT.

Concerning this clone itself: No DNA is shown, since the ends of the CDR3 on it are uncertain; the CDR3 is the one TCRdb lists. The chain uses TRBV5-1 and TRBJ2-7; the DNA was not used to check the table's D call, TRBD2. CDR1 and CDR2 from the germline V gene are SGHRS and YFSETQ. Ends included, the CDR3 has 14 residues. The chain's CDR3 is CASKFGSGSYEQYF.

V usage is TRBV5-1 and J usage is TRBJ2-5, with 9 bases fitting TRBD2. V trimming: 6 bases; J trimming: 5 bases; junction bases outside the gene matches: 8. The CDR3 contains 14 residues. Germline values: CDR1 SGHRS, CDR2 YFSETQ. In DNA, the CDR3 is TGCGCCAGCACCAATAGCGGGAGTTGGGAGACCCAGTACTTC. It codes for CASTNSGSWETQYF.

The rearrangement joins TRBV5-6 to TRBJ2-2; D is undetermined. This CDR3 is built from 12 residues. V lost 3 bases, J lost 7 bases, and 7 bases lay in between. The V gene's germline CDR1 is SGHDT and CDR2 YYEEEE. The CDR3: CASSSWVGELFF. The CDR3 region has the DNA TGTGCCAGCAGCTCTTGGGTCGGGGAGCTGTTTTTT.

The J gene is TRBJ2-7, the V gene TRBV7-2, with D perhaps matching TRBD1 or TRBD2 (5 bases each). Trimming shortened V by 0 bases and J by 4 bases, and 10 bases separated the two germline ends. Germline V gives CDR1 SGHTA, CDR2 FQGNSA. The CDR3 contains 14 residues. Written as DNA, the CDR3 is TGTGCCAGCAGCTTAGCTTTGGGACCGTACGAGCAGTACTTC. Encoded protein: CASSLALGPYEQYF.

The chain uses TRBV6-1 and TRBJ1-2; 10 positions match TRBD1. Germline V gene sequence: CDR1 MNHNS, CDR2 SASEGT. J lost 5 bases, V lost 3 bases, and 6 bases had no gene match. The CDR3 contains 15 residues. This CDR3 is CASSDPGTGAYGYTF. CDR3 in DNA: TGTGCCAGCAGTGACCCCGGGACAGGGGCATATGGCTACACCTTC.

The J gene is TRBJ2-1, the V gene TRBV19, with 11 bases identical to TRBD2. V dropped 4 bases and J dropped 7; count of bases not matched to a gene: 6. The CDR3 covers 15 residues. CDR1 and CDR2 from the germline V gene are LNHDA and SQIVND (reference sequence). The CDR3 region is CASSTGTSGGNEQFF. The CDR3 DNA reads as TGTGCCAGTAGTACCGGGACTAGCGGTGGGAATGAGCAGTTCTTC. Combining the CDR3 with reference TRBV19 and TRBJ2-1 gives the whole variable domain DGGITQSPKYLFRKEGQNVTLSCEQNLNHDAMYWYRQDPGQGLRLIYYSQIVNDFQKGDIAEGYSVSREKKESFPLTVTSAQKNPTAFYLCASSTGTSGGNEQFFGPGTRLTVL.

The V and J genes are TRBV6-5 and TRBJ2-5; 8 bases are a match to TRBD1. The V gene's germline CDR1 is MNHEY and CDR2 SVGAGI. The CDR3 consists of 15 residues. V was clipped by 5 bases and J by 7 bases; unmatched bases: 12. This CDR3 is CASSHLVRGQGTQYF. The DNA for the CDR3 is TGTGCCAGCAGTCACCTCGTCAGGGGGCAGGGGACCCAGTACTTC.